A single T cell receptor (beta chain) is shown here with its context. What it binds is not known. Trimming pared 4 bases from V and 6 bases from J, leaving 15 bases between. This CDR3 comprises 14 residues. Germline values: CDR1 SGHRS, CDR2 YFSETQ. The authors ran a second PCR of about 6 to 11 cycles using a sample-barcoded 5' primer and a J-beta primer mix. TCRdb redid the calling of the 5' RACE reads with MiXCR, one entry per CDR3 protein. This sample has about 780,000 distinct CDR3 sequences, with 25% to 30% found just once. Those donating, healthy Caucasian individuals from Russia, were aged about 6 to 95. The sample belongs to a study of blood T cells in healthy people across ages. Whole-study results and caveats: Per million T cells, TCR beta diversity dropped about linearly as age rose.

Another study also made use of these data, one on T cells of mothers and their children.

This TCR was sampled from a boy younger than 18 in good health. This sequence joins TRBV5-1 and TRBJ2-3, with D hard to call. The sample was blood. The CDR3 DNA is TGCGCCAGCAGCCCGACTCGACCAAGGGATACGCAGTATTTT. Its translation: CASSPTRPRDTQYF.